This TCR beta chain was sequenced in a study of OX40 agonist ivuxolimab in advanced cancers. Notes on the research overall: Ivuxolimab was a fully human IgG2 agonistic monoclonal antibody targeting the costimulatory receptor OX40 (CD134). Of the approximately 54 patients in dose escalation, some 19 had hepatocellular carcinoma, around 15 had melanoma, 9 had renal cell carcinoma and 9 had head and neck cancer. Intravenous ivuxolimab was administered to patients every 2 weeks at six dose levels: 0.01, 0.1, 0.3, 1.5, 3 and 10 mg/kg. The monotherapy dose-escalation portion (N = 52 patients) of the phase I ivuxolimab trial is reported in the paper. The dose-escalation cohort was roughly 87% male with a mean age of roughly 60 years, ranging from roughly 20 to 80. Partial responses were achieved by three dose-escalation patients, of whom one had hepatocellular carcinoma and two had cutaneous melanoma. Patients were allowed to have had prior anti-PD-1, anti-PD-L1 or anti-CTLA-4 therapy, and roughly 40% of the dose-escalation patients had previously received checkpoint inhibitors. Peripheral TCRbeta sequencing was intended to test whether TCR sequence diversity was altered and clonal T-cell expansion was caused by ivuxolimab. The investigation overall reported the following: Antigen specificity was not determined for the clonally expanded peripheral T cells. After ivuxolimab, expanded clones were on average more numerous among CD8+ T cells than among CD4+ T cells. In the 0.1-3.0 mg/kg groups, partial responders were among the patients with the lowest normalized peripheral clonal expansion, particularly in CD8+ T cells. Clonal expansion of both CD4+ and CD8+ blood T cells was observed from baseline to week 6 at doses 0.1 to 3.0 mg/kg. Low levels of normalized T-cell clonal expansion were also seen in some patients who did not respond.

The trial excluded patients who had a history of autoimmune disease or who were on systemic immunosuppression. Peripheral blood for TCR sequencing was collected from all dose cohorts at baseline, on cycle 4 day 1, and on cycle 7 day 1. Samples came from an open-label, multicenter, first-in-human phase I dose-escalation trial of ivuxolimab. The trial enrolled adults with locally advanced or metastatic head and neck squamous cell, hepatocellular, melanoma or renal cell carcinoma. CD4+ and CD8+ T cells were sorted separately from peripheral blood before TCR sequencing. To sequence the TCRbeta CDR3 region, genomic DNA was isolated from the sorted cells. The immunoSEQ Assay was used to sequence the TCRbeta CDR3 regions. TCRdb took over this immuneACCESS table, retaining in-frame rearrangements with V and J assigned. Such tables are incomplete; in checked studies, under half of the missing clones stem from an unresolved V gene, and the remainder is unexplained. The sample table contains about 71,000 clones; only one count was recorded for about three quarters of them. Less than 5.5% of the sample is in the top ten clones.

Worth noting for this clone: What this receptor recognizes is not known. Qualities for individual bases were not recorded, and no much larger clone is one base off.

Its CDR3 holds 14 amino acids, cysteine through phenylalanine. Only CDR3 DNA remains: 42 bases, in frame from the first base. Per the germline V gene (reference sequence), SEHNR is the CDR1 and FQNEAQ is the CDR2. V and J lose 4 bases and 0 bases, and a span of 9 bases separates them. Rearrangement joined TRBV7-9 to TRBJ1-1; perhaps TRBD1 is the D gene, with 5 bases matching. The sample was CD4+ or CD8+ T cells sorted from blood, taken in a trial of the OX40 agonist ivuxolimab. This TCR came from an adult with an advanced solid tumor such as melanoma, head and neck, liver or kidney cancer. The DNA reads TGTGCCAGCAGCTCGGAGGGGCTGAACACTGAAGCTTTCTTT. It translates as CASSSEGLNTEAFF.